What follows describes a single TCR beta chain. Its specific antigen is unknown. No much larger clonotype is one base removed from it; base qualities were not supplied. The library was obtained by 5' RACE. The sequencer was an Illumina HiSeq 2500. A second PCR of 7 to 11 cycles was performed with a sample-barcoded 5' primer and a J-beta primer mix. A unique molecular identifier was introduced onto each TCR beta cDNA molecule by a template-switch 5' adaptor carrying 12 random nucleotides. Each sample yielded at least 2.5 million CDR3-containing paired-end reads. First-strand cDNA was synthesized from all RNA with the Mint cDNA synthesis kit, primed by a TRBC-specific oligonucleotide. After uracil-DNA glycosylase treatment, a first 18-cycle PCR used universal primers M1SS and BC2_uni_R on all cDNA. Regarding the original processing steps: For normalization, 1 million high-quality reads were randomly selected from each sample, with every read carrying a distinct molecular identifier. Reads with shared molecular identifiers were discarded instead of being binned into consensus sequences. MiTCR, set to a Q25 quality threshold and the strictest error-elimination algorithm, was used for CDR3 identification, clonotype clustering and error correction. A nonparametric unseen species model using Euler transformation provided a lower-bound estimate of total TCR beta diversity. Starting from the raw public reads, TCRdb applied fastp trimming at Q25, assembled clones with MiXCR and retained in-frame beta chains. Every CDR3 protein is listed once, alongside the most common genes and DNA of its rows. The V and J calls come from TCRdb's annotation, not from the publication. The sample table lists around 580,000 distinct CDR3 sequences, around half of them with a count of one. The ten largest clones capture around 25% of the sample.

The data belong to a study of blood T cells in healthy people across ages (dated by TCRdb to the mid-2010s). Study-wide context: Template switching captured roughly one uniquely barcoded TCR beta cDNA molecule per two T cells in model experiments. Two additional independent replicas of 1 million unique cDNA reads from the same blood draw were analyzed for two donors (one aged 18 to 29 and one aged 80 or older). The donors were split into four age groups: young (average around 16 years), middle-aged (about 40), aged (over 55) and long-lived (82). To avoid experimental bias, donors of different ages were spread randomly across the sequencing lanes. Age-related changes in TCR beta repertoire diversity were measured in the study by deep sequencing normalized with unique cDNA molecular identifiers. The full study reports these points: Estimates of total diversity from one million sequenced T cells were regarded as lower bounds and underestimates. The long-lived group showed more naive CD4+ T cells, fewer expanded clones and increased TCR diversity than the aged group, suggesting age selection. As age increased, observed TCR beta diversity per million T cells dropped in a roughly linear way, and a significant reduction was already evident by age 40. Conclusive comparison of naive and antigen-experienced compartments was prevented by the profiling of bulk unsorted PBMCs. Because the CMV infection status of the donors was unknown, age-related changes in expanded clonotypes may potentially have been confounded. A strong correlation was found between observed TCR beta diversity and the percentage of naive T cells measured by flow cytometry.

The approximately 40 donors, aged about 6 to 100 years, were systemically healthy Caucasian individuals from Russia. Ten milliliters of peripheral blood were drawn from each donor into EDTA-treated Vacutainer tubes. Ficoll-Paque density-gradient centrifugation was used to isolate PBMCs, with at least 6.5 million obtained per sample. Total RNA was extracted from PBMCs with Trizol reagent, with at least 6 micrograms obtained per sample. Naive CD45RAhigh/CD27high T cell percentages were measured by flow cytometry on a PBMC aliquot from every donor. Taken from the germline V gene, the CDR1 and CDR2 loops are SNHLY and FYNNEI. V has 11 bases trimmed and J has 10 bases trimmed; junction bases matching no gene number 7. The CDR3 covers 11 residues, taking in both the cysteine and the phenylalanine. Left in the record is the CDR3 DNA by itself, 33 bases read in frame from the first base.

Sequencing was performed on blood. This clonotype was obtained from an elderly man in good health. Here the chain combines TRBV2 and TRBJ2-1, with 8 junctional bases fitting TRBD1. Here is the DNA: TGTGCCGGGGGACAGGCCTACGAGCAGTTCTTC. Translation gives CAGGQAYEQFF.